This T cell receptor beta chain was recovered during a study of T cells in localized non-small cell lung cancer. Profiling relied on immunoSEQ multiplex PCR, and the TCRdb table lists in-frame clones only, not all of them. Of roughly 84,000 clones in the sample, roughly 91% were seen once. V shed 7 bases and J 7 bases; nucleotides not matched to a gene: 3. This CDR3 comprises 13 residues. Germline CDR1 reads SNHLY; CDR2 reads FYNNEI. The chain links TRBV2 to TRBJ1-6, with TRBD1 matching over 8 bases. This TCR derives from a woman between 35 and 75 years old with stage I squamous cell lung carcinoma. The sequences come from peripheral blood, collected before any cancer treatment. CDR3 residues: CASTGQGNSPLHF. In DNA, the CDR3 is TGTGCCAGCACCGGACAGGGAAATTCACCCCTCCACTTT.